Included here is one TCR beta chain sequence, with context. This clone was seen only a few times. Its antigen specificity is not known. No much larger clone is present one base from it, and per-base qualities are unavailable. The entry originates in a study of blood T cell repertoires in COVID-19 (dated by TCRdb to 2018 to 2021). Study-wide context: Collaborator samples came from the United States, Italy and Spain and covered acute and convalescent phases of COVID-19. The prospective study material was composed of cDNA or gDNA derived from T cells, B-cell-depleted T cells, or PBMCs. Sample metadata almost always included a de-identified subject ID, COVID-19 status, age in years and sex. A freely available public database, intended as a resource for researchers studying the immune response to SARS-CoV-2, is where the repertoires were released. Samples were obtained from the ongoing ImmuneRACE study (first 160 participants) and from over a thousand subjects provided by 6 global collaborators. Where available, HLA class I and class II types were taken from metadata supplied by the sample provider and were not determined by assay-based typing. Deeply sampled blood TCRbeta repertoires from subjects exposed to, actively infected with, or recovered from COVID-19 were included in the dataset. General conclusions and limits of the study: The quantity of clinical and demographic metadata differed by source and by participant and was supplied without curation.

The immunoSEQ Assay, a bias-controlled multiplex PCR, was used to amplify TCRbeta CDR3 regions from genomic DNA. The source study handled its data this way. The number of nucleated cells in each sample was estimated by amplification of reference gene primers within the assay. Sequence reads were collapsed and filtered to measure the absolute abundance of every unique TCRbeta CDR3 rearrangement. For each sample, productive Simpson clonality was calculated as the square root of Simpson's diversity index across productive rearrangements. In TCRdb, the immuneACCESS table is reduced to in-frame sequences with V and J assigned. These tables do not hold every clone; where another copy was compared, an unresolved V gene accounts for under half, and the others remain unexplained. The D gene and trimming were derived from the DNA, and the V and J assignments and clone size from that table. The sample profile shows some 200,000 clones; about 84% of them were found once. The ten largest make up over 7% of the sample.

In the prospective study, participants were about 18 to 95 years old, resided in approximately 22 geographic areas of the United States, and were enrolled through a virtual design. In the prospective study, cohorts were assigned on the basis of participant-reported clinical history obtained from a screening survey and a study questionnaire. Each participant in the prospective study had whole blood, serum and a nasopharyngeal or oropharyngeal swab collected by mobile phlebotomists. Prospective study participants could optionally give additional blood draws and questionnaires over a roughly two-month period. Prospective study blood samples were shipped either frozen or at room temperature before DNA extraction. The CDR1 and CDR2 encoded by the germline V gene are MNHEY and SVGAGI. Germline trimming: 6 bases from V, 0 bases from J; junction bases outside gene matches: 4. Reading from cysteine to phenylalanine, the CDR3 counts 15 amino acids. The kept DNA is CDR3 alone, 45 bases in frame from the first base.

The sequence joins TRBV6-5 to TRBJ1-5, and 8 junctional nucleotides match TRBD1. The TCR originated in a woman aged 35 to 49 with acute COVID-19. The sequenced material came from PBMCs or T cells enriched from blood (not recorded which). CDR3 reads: CASRRRGPSNQPQHF. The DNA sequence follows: TGTGCCAGCAGACGCAGGGGGCCTAGCAATCAGCCCCAGCATTTT.